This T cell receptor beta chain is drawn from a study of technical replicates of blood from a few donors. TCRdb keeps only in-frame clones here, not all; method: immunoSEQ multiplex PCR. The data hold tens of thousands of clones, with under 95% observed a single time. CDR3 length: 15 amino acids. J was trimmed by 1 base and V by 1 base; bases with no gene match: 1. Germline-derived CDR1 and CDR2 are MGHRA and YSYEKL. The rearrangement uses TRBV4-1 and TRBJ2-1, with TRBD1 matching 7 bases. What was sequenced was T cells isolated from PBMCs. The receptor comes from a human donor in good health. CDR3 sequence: CASSQVQGSYNEQFF. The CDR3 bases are TGCGCCAGCAGCCAAGTACAGGGGTCCTACAATGAGCAGTTCTTC.